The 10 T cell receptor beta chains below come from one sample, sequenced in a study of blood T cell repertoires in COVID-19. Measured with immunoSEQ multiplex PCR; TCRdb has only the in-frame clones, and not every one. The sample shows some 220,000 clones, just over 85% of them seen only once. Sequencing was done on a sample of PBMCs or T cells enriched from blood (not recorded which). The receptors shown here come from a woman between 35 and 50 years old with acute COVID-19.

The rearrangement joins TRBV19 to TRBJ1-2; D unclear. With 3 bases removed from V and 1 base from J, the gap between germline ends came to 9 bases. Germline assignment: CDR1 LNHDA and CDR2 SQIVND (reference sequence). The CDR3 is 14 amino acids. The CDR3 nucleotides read TGTGCCAGTAGTATTCCCGGTGATAACTATGGCTACACCTTC. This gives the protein CASSIPGDNYGYTF.

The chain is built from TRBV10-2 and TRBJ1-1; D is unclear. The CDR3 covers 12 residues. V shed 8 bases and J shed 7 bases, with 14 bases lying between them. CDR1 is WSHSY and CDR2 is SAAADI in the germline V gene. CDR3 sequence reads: CASALNTGEAFF. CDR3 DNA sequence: TGCGCCAGCGCGTTAAATACGGGTGAAGCTTTCTTT.

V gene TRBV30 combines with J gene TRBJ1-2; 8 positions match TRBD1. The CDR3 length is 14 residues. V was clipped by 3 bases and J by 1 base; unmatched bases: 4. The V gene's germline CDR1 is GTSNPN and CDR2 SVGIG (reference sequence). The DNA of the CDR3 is TGTGCCTGGAGCCCAGGGGGCTTTAACTATGGCTACACCTTC. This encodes CAWSPGGFNYGYTF.

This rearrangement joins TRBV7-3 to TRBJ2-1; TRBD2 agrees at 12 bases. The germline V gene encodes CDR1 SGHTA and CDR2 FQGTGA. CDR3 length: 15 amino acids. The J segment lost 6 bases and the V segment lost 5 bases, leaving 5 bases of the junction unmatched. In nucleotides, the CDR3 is TGTGCCAGCAGCCCTCTAGCGGGGGGGCCCAATGAGCAGTTCTTC. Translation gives CASSPLAGGPNEQFF.

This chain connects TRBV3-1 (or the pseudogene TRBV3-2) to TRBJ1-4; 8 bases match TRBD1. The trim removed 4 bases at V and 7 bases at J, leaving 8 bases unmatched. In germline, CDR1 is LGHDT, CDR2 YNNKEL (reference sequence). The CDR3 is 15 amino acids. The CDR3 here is CASSLRTGRSEKLFF. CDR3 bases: TGTGCCAGCAGCCTCAGGACAGGGAGGAGTGAAAAACTGTTTTTT.

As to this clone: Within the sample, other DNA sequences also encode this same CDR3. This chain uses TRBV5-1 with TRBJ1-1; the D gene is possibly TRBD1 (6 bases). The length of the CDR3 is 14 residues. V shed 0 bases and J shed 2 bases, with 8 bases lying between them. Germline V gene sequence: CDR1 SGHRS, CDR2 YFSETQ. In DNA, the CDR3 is TGCGCCAGCAGCTTGGGAGGGGGAAACACTGAAGCTTTCTTT. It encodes CASSLGGGNTEAFF.

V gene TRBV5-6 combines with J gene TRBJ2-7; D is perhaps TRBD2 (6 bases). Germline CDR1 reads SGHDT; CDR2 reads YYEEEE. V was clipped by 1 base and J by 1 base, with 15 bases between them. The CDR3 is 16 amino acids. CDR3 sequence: CASSLSRTRGSYEQYV. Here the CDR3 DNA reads TGTGCCAGCAGCTTGTCTCGGACCCGGGGGTCCTACGAGCAGTACGTC.

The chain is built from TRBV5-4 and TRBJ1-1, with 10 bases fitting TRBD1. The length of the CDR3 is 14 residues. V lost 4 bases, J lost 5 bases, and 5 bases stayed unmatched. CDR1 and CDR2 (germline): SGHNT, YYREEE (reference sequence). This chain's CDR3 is CASSPRTGGTEAFF. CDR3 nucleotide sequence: TGTGCCAGCAGCCCGCGGACAGGGGGTACTGAAGCTTTCTTT.

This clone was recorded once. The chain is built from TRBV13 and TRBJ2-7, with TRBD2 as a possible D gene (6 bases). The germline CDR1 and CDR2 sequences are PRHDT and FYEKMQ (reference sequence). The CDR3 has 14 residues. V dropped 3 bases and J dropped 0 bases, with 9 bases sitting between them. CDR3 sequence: CASSFRDSSYEQYV. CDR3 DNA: TGTGCCAGCAGCTTTCGGGACTCCTCCTACGAGCAGTACGTC.

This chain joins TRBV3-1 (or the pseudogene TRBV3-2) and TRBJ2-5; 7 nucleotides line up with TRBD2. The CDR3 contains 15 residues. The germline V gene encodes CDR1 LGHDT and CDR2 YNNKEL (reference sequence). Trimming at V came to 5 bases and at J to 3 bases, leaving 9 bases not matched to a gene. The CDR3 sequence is CASSFRAGPKETQYF. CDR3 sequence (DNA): TGTGCCAGCAGCTTCAGAGCGGGGCCGAAAGAGACCCAGTACTTC.